This T cell receptor (beta chain) was documented in a study of human thymus T cells. Whole-study results and caveats: Thymic and blood repertoires seemed to show skewed V and J gene use.

Produced via immunoSEQ multiplex PCR; TCRdb's table is partial and in-frame only. Seen here are tens of thousands of clones, 94% observed once, and the top ten hold about 0.12%. Donation was from healthy Finnish infants who were having corrective surgery that addressed congenital heart defects. Only four of the eight donors provided a 0.5-1 mL blood sample. No fixed cell number was used; all available blood leukocytes supplied DNA. The CDR3 covers 15 residues. Germline-derived CDR1 and CDR2 are LGHNA and YSLEER. V shed 2 bases and J 4 bases; nucleotides not matched to a gene: 7. To note about this clone: Its antigen is unidentified.

This TCR was sampled from a boy younger than two with a congenital heart defect but otherwise immunologically healthy. The sequenced material came from blood. The chain joins TRBV4-3 to TRBJ1-1; 7 bases map to TRBD1. CDR3 in amino acids: CASSQRVQGVTEAFF. The CDR3 DNA reads TGCGCCAGCAGCCAAAGAGTTCAGGGGGTCACTGAAGCTTTCTTT.